These T cell receptor beta chains were read from a single sample in a study of blood T cell repertoires in COVID-19. Sequencing used immunoSEQ multiplex PCR; TCRdb keeps in-frame clones, though not all of them. There are more than 150,000 clones in the sample; roughly 88% occur only once, and approximately 9.4% lies in the top ten. The sequencing input was peripheral blood. The receptor source for this set is a woman between 50 and 59 years old with acute or convalescent COVID-19. CDR3s include the opening cysteine and the closing phenylalanine or tryptophan. The D gene is left open where the match is weak. A clone size is listed for some rows: how often the clone was seen (once, few, many), or a class if it is expanded.

v_call: TRBV27
j_call: TRBJ1-1
clone_size: few
d_call: -
cdr3_nt: TGTGCCAGCAGTCCTATCTTTTGGACATCGAACACTGAAGCTTTCTTT
cdr3_aa: CASSPIFWTSNTEAFF

v_call: TRBV18
j_call: TRBJ2-7
clone_size: -
d_call: TRBD2
cdr3_nt: TGTGCCAGCTCACCTAGCGGGGTCACCTACGAGCAGTACTTC
cdr3_aa: CASSPSGVTYEQYF

v_call: TRBV24-1
j_call: TRBJ2-5
clone_size: few
d_call: TRBD1
cdr3_nt: TGTGCCACCGGGACAGGAACCCAAGAGACCCAGTACTTC
cdr3_aa: CATGTGTQETQYF

v_call: TRBV24-1
j_call: TRBJ2-2
clone_size: -
d_call: TRBD1
cdr3_nt: TGTGCCACCGGGGGGCCGGGACAGGGCAACACCGGGGAGCTGTTTTTT
cdr3_aa: CATGGPGQGNTGELFF

v_call: TRBV19
j_call: TRBJ2-4
clone_size: -
d_call: TRBD1
cdr3_nt: TGTGCCAGTAGTCTAGGACAGGGGGCCAAAAACATTCAGTACTTC
cdr3_aa: CASSLGQGAKNIQYF

v_call: TRBV7-6
j_call: TRBJ2-1
clone_size: -
d_call: TRBD2
cdr3_nt: TGTGCCAGCAGCACGCGGGGGGGCACGACCTACAATGAGCAGTTCTTC
cdr3_aa: CASSTRGGTTYNEQFF

v_call: TRBV6-2/TRBV6-3
j_call: TRBJ2-1
clone_size: -
d_call: TRBD2
cdr3_nt: TGTGCCAGCAGTTATAGCGGGGGGTCTTTGGAGCAGTTCTTC
cdr3_aa: CASSYSGGSLEQFF

v_call: TRBV24-1
j_call: TRBJ2-1
clone_size: -
d_call: -
cdr3_nt: TGTGCCACCAGTGAATCGGGGGGCCTGGAGCAGTTCTTC
cdr3_aa: CATSESGGLEQFF

v_call: TRBV7-2
j_call: TRBJ2-7
clone_size: -
d_call: -
cdr3_nt: TGTGCCAGCAGCTCTCGACTATCGGGATCAATCTATTTCGAGCAGTACTTC
cdr3_aa: CASSSRLSGSIYFEQYF

v_call: TRBV29-1
j_call: TRBJ1-1
clone_size: -
d_call: -
cdr3_nt: TGCAGCGTTGTGGGGGGTTTGAACACTGAAGCTTTCTTT
cdr3_aa: CSVVGGLNTEAFF

v_call: TRBV5-6
j_call: TRBJ2-3
clone_size: -
d_call: -
cdr3_nt: TGTGCCAGCAGCTTACGGTCTAGCACAGATACGCAGTATTTT
cdr3_aa: CASSLRSSTDTQYF

v_call: TRBV7-2
j_call: TRBJ1-1
clone_size: -
d_call: -
cdr3_nt: TGTGCCAGCAGCAATCAGGGATTTCAGATTGAAGCTTTCTTT
cdr3_aa: CASSNQGFQIEAFF

v_call: TRBV4-1
j_call: TRBJ2-3
clone_size: -
d_call: TRBD2
cdr3_nt: TGCGCCAGCAGCCAAGATGGGATAGCGGGTGCTTCCGCAGATACGCAGTATTTT
cdr3_aa: CASSQDGIAGASADTQYF

v_call: TRBV6-2/TRBV6-3
j_call: TRBJ2-2
clone_size: -
d_call: TRBD1
cdr3_nt: TGTGCCAGCAACCCACAGGGGGCTGGCGGGGAGCTGTTTTTT
cdr3_aa: CASNPQGAGGELFF

v_call: TRBV5-8
j_call: TRBJ2-3
clone_size: -
d_call: TRBD2
cdr3_nt: TGTGCCAGCAGCTTGTTCGGGGGGAGCACAGATACGCAGTATTTT
cdr3_aa: CASSLFGGSTDTQYF

v_call: TRBV15
j_call: TRBJ1-2
clone_size: -
d_call: -
cdr3_nt: TGTGCCACCAGCTCCTACGACAGGTGGAGTGGCTACACCTTC
cdr3_aa: CATSSYDRWSGYTF

v_call: TRBV6-6
j_call: TRBJ1-2
clone_size: few
d_call: -
cdr3_nt: TGTGCCAGCAACAGGGAAAGCTATGGCTACACCTTC
cdr3_aa: CASNRESYGYTF

v_call: TRBV19
j_call: TRBJ2-5
clone_size: -
d_call: -
cdr3_nt: TGTGCCAGTAGTCCTACAGGGAGCGTAGAGACCCAGTACTTC
cdr3_aa: CASSPTGSVETQYF

v_call: TRBV9
j_call: TRBJ1-3
clone_size: -
d_call: -
cdr3_nt: TGTGCCAGCAGCGGTTCGGGAAACACCATATATTTT
cdr3_aa: CASSGSGNTIYF

v_call: TRBV6-5
j_call: TRBJ1-1
clone_size: -
d_call: TRBD1
cdr3_nt: TGTGCCAGCAGGTCAGGACAGGGGGCGAACACTGAAGCTTTCTTT
cdr3_aa: CASRSGQGANTEAFF

v_call: TRBV21-1
j_call: TRBJ1-6
clone_size: -
d_call: -
cdr3_nt: TGTGCCATCCAGGGAGAGGTCCGGGACAGGGCGTATAATTCACCCCTCCACTTT
cdr3_aa: CAIQGEVRDRAYNSPLHF

v_call: TRBV6-2/TRBV6-3
j_call: TRBJ1-2
clone_size: -
d_call: -
cdr3_nt: TGTGCCAGCAGTTATCGGGACTATGGCTACACCTTC
cdr3_aa: CASSYRDYGYTF

v_call: TRBV19
j_call: TRBJ2-1
clone_size: -
d_call: TRBD2
cdr3_nt: TGTGCCAGTAGTAAGGGGACTAGCGGGGCGTACAATGAGCAGTTCTTC
cdr3_aa: CASSKGTSGAYNEQFF

v_call: TRBV11-2
j_call: TRBJ1-3
clone_size: -
d_call: TRBD1
cdr3_nt: TGTGCCAGCAGCCCCATTCCATTGGACAGGGGGACCTCTGGAAACACCATATATTTT
cdr3_aa: CASSPIPLDRGTSGNTIYF

v_call: TRBV4-2
j_call: TRBJ2-5
clone_size: few
d_call: TRBD2
cdr3_nt: TGTGCCAGCAGCCAAGGGGGGGGGCAAGAGACCCAGTACTTC
cdr3_aa: CASSQGGGQETQYF

v_call: TRBV6-5
j_call: TRBJ2-1
clone_size: -
d_call: -
cdr3_nt: TGTGCCAGCAGGGGGCAAGCCTACAATGAGCAGTTCTTC
cdr3_aa: CASRGQAYNEQFF

v_call: TRBV4-3
j_call: TRBJ2-1
clone_size: -
d_call: TRBD2
cdr3_nt: TGCGCCAGCAGCCGGGATCCCGGGACTAGCGGGGGGTTGGACAATGAGCAGTTCTTC
cdr3_aa: CASSRDPGTSGGLDNEQFF

v_call: TRBV9
j_call: TRBJ1-4
clone_size: -
d_call: -
cdr3_nt: TGTGCCAGCAGCTCAGGACAGATTGCAACTAATGAAAAACTGTTTTTT
cdr3_aa: CASSSGQIATNEKLFF

v_call: TRBV28
j_call: TRBJ1-2
clone_size: -
d_call: TRBD1
cdr3_nt: TGTGCCAGCAGTGAAGGACAGGGAAACTATGGCTACACCTTC
cdr3_aa: CASSEGQGNYGYTF

v_call: TRBV4-3
j_call: TRBJ2-2
clone_size: -
d_call: -
cdr3_nt: TGCGCCAGCAGCCAAGAAGACGACTTGAACACCGGGGAGCTGTTTTTT
cdr3_aa: CASSQEDDLNTGELFF

v_call: TRBV28
j_call: TRBJ1-2
clone_size: -
d_call: -
cdr3_nt: TGTGCCAGCAGTTTAGTGGGAGAGGTATATGGCTACACCTTC
cdr3_aa: CASSLVGEVYGYTF

v_call: TRBV2
j_call: TRBJ1-2
clone_size: few
d_call: TRBD1
cdr3_nt: TGTGCCAGCAGTGCTGTAGGGGGCCTGGGAGGTGGCTACACCTTC
cdr3_aa: CASSAVGGLGGGYTF

v_call: TRBV9
j_call: TRBJ2-7
clone_size: -
d_call: TRBD1
cdr3_nt: TGTGCCAGCAGCGACCGGACAGGCCAAAGCTCCTACGAGCAGTACTTC
cdr3_aa: CASSDRTGQSSYEQYF

v_call: TRBV2
j_call: TRBJ1-6
clone_size: -
d_call: TRBD1
cdr3_nt: TGTGCCAGCAGTGCCGGGACAGGGAGTTCACCCCTCCACTTT
cdr3_aa: CASSAGTGSSPLHF

v_call: TRBV5-1
j_call: TRBJ2-5
clone_size: -
d_call: -
cdr3_nt: TGCGCCAGCAGCTTGGATAGCGAGGAGACCCAGTACTTC
cdr3_aa: CASSLDSEETQYF

v_call: TRBV6-6
j_call: TRBJ2-1
clone_size: -
d_call: -
cdr3_nt: TGTGCCAGCAGTTACTCCTGGAATAGCGTGGATGAGCAGTTCTTC
cdr3_aa: CASSYSWNSVDEQFF

v_call: TRBV28
j_call: TRBJ2-3
clone_size: -
d_call: TRBD2
cdr3_nt: TGTGCCAGCAGTAGGGAGCGGGGGGAAACAGATACGCAGTATTTT
cdr3_aa: CASSRERGETDTQYF

v_call: TRBV14
j_call: TRBJ1-1
clone_size: -
d_call: -
cdr3_nt: TGTGCCAGCAGCCAACAGGGGAGCACTGAAGCTTTCTTT
cdr3_aa: CASSQQGSTEAFF

v_call: TRBV10-3
j_call: TRBJ1-5
clone_size: -
d_call: -
cdr3_nt: TGTGCCATCAGTGAAACCGGGGGACGCGATCAGCCCCAGCATTTT
cdr3_aa: CAISETGGRDQPQHF

v_call: TRBV3-1/TRBV3-2
j_call: TRBJ1-6
clone_size: -
d_call: -
cdr3_nt: TGTGCCAGCAGCCATCCGCGGGCTAATTCACCCCTCCACTTT
cdr3_aa: CASSHPRANSPLHF

v_call: TRBV15
j_call: TRBJ2-1
clone_size: once
d_call: -
cdr3_nt: TGTGCCACCAGCAGAGATGTAGCGCAACAAGAGGGTGAGCAGTTCTTC
cdr3_aa: CATSRDVAQQEGEQFF